A selection of T cell receptor beta chains follows, all from one sample in a study of T cell changes during pregnancy in multiple sclerosis. Method: immunoSEQ multiplex PCR; TCRdb's copy keeps in-frame clones and lacks some. The sample has 25,000 to 30,000 clones, 75% to 90% seen once. This sample comprised CD4+ T cells from peripheral blood mononuclear cells, obtained in the second trimester of pregnancy. The receptors shown here come from a female donor with multiple sclerosis, enrolled in a pregnancy study. Both conserved end residues are part of each CDR3. The D gene is left open where the match is weak. Clone size appears in some rows only: once, few, many, or a class for an expanded clone.

abundance,d_gene,j_gene,v_gene,CDR3aa,CDR3nt
NA,TRBD1,TRBJ2-7,TRBV7-2,CASSRDSISYEQYF,TGTGCCAGCAGCAGGGACAGTATCTCCTACGAGCAGTACTTC
NA,TRBD2,TRBJ2-5,TRBV6-5,CASRGGRETQYF,TGTGCCAGTCGGGGGGGTCGCGAGACCCAGTACTTC
NA,NA,TRBJ1-4,TRBV5-5,CASSLNEKLFF,TGTGCCAGCAGCCTTAATGAAAAACTGTTTTTT
once,TRBD1,TRBJ1-1,TRBV2,CASTEQGGTEAFF,TGTGCCAGCACGGAACAGGGGGGCACTGAAGCTTTCTTT
NA,NA,TRBJ2-5,TRBV6-4,CASSAREGETQYF,TGTGCCAGCAGTGCGAGGGAAGGGGAGACCCAGTACTTC
NA,NA,TRBJ2-2,TRBV5-5,CASSLGLANTGELFF,TGTGCCAGCAGCTTGGGGCTAGCGAACACCGGGGAGCTGTTTTTT
NA,TRBD1,TRBJ1-1,TRBV19,CASSIRTGWGGTEAFF,TGTGCCAGTAGTATACGGACAGGGTGGGGGGGCACTGAAGCTTTCTTT
NA,TRBD2,TRBJ2-1,TRBV5-6,CASSLGRASGRFF,TGTGCCAGCAGCTTGGGGAGGGCTAGCGGCCGATTCTTC
few,NA,TRBJ1-2,TRBV7-2,CASSLGAQMNYGYTF,TGTGCCAGCAGCTTAGGAGCGCAGATGAACTATGGCTACACCTTC
few,TRBD1,TRBJ1-2,TRBV18,CASSRDFDRAIRGYTF,TGTGCCAGCTCACGCGATTTCGACAGGGCCATTCGGGGCTACACCTTC
once,NA,TRBJ1-1,TRBV5-5,CASSSPRGATEAFF,TGTGCCAGCAGCTCTCCTAGGGGCGCCACTGAAGCTTTCTTT
once,NA,TRBJ1-1,TRBV19,CASSTETTGNTEAFF,TGTGCCAGTAGTACGGAAACCACAGGTAACACTGAAGCTTTCTTT
NA,TRBD1,TRBJ2-7,TRBV18,CASSQGQGREQYF,TGTGCCAGCTCCCAAGGACAGGGGAGAGAGCAGTACTTC
NA,NA,TRBJ1-2,TRBV5-1,CASSFSGRAYGYTF,TGCGCCAGCAGCTTTAGCGGCAGGGCCTATGGCTACACCTTC
NA,TRBD2,TRBJ2-1,TRBV9,CASSVNYPGTSGAYNEQFF,TGTGCCAGCAGCGTTAATTACCCCGGGACTAGTGGGGCCTACAATGAGCAGTTCTTC
NA,NA,TRBJ1-5,TRBV4-1,CASSQDGQTYQPQHF,TGCGCCAGCAGCCAAGATGGACAGACCTATCAGCCCCAGCATTTT
NA,NA,TRBJ1-5,TRBV19,CASSHRADRNNQPQHF,TGTGCCAGTAGCCATAGAGCGGACAGAAACAATCAGCCCCAGCATTTT
NA,TRBD2,TRBJ2-3,TRBV19,CASSIGRGMQDTQYF,TGTGCCAGTAGTATTGGGCGGGGGATGCAAGATACGCAGTATTTT
NA,NA,TRBJ2-7,TRBV13,CASSLGQPPRQYF,TGTGCCAGCAGCTTGGGCCAACCGCCGCGGCAGTACTTC
NA,NA,TRBJ1-2,TRBV18,CASSPVQAGANTF,TGTGCCAGCTCACCAGTACAGGCTGGTGCTAACACCTTC
once,NA,TRBJ1-3,TRBV10-3,CAISRWTPTLVGNTIYF,TGTGCCATCAGCCGATGGACTCCGACCCTGGTTGGAAACACCATATATTTT
NA,NA,TRBJ2-1,TRBV7-2,CASSQISSSSSYNEQFF,TGTGCCAGCAGCCAGATTTCTAGCAGCAGCTCCTACAATGAGCAGTTCTTC
few,TRBD2,TRBJ2-1,TRBV10-2,CASSLTSGEYNEQFF,TGCGCCAGCAGTCTCACCAGCGGGGAATACAATGAGCAGTTCTTC
NA,NA,TRBJ2-5,TRBV19,CAVGRSQETQYF,TGTGCCGTAGGTAGGAGCCAAGAGACCCAGTACTTC
NA,NA,TRBJ1-2,TRBV4-1,CASSQDPGLYYGYTF,TGCGCCAGCAGCCAGGACCCGGGACTCTACTATGGCTACACCTTC
NA,TRBD1,TRBJ1-3,TRBV19,CASSLRPGTGISGNTIYF,TGTGCCAGTAGTCTCCGTCCCGGGACAGGAATCTCTGGAAACACCATATATTTT
NA,NA,TRBJ1-4,TRBV19,CASSPRLRPNEKLFF,TGTGCCAGTAGCCCGCGGCTCCGACCAAATGAAAAACTGTTTTTT
NA,TRBD2,TRBJ2-2,TRBV7-9,CASSARGGANTGELFF,TGTGCCAGCAGCGCCCGCGGGGGGGCCAACACCGGGGAGCTGTTTTTT
few,NA,TRBJ1-1,TRBV7-4,CASSFYTEAFF,TGTGCCAGCAGCTTCTACACTGAAGCTTTCTTT
NA,NA,TRBJ1-1,TRBV5-6,CASSIRETEAFF,TGTGCCAGCTCAATACGGGAGACTGAAGCTTTCTTT
NA,TRBD1,TRBJ1-2,TRBV6-6,CASSYLGTGAARHYTF,TGTGCCAGCAGTTACCTTGGGACAGGGGCCGCCCGACATTACACCTTC
once,NA,TRBJ2-2,TRBV5-4,CASSAYRETGELFF,TGTGCCAGCAGCGCCTACAGGGAAACCGGGGAGCTGTTTTTT
NA,TRBD1,TRBJ2-1,TRBV30,CAWSFYRGRSNNEQFF,TGTGCCTGGAGTTTTTACAGGGGGAGAAGTAACAATGAGCAGTTCTTC
NA,TRBD1,TRBJ2-4,TRBV11-3,CASSSQGDIQYF,TGTGCCAGCAGCTCTCAGGGGGACATTCAGTACTTC
NA,TRBD1,TRBJ2-1,TRBV7-6,CASSSRQGASYNEQFF,TGTGCCAGCAGCTCTCGGCAGGGGGCCTCCTACAATGAGCAGTTCTTC
NA,NA,TRBJ1-5,TRBV28,CASSWLSNQPQHF,TGTGCCAGCAGTTGGCTTAGCAATCAGCCCCAGCATTTT
NA,NA,TRBJ2-2,TRBV7-3,CASSLDRTYGELFF,TGTGCCAGCAGCTTAGACAGGACCTACGGGGAGCTGTTTTTT
NA,NA,TRBJ1-3,TRBV9,CASSVDHSSGNTIYF,TGTGCCAGCAGCGTAGACCACAGCTCTGGAAACACCATATATTTT
NA,TRBD1,TRBJ2-1,TRBV30,CAWSWAGGGDEQFF,TGTGCCTGGAGTTGGGCAGGGGGCGGGGATGAGCAGTTCTTC
once,NA,TRBJ2-1,TRBV7-2,CASSLSAQRRSEQFF,TGTGCCAGCAGCTTATCTGCCCAGCGCCGCTCTGAGCAGTTCTTC
NA,TRBD1,TRBJ1-5,TRBV4-1,CASSQPGQGGNQPQHF,TGCGCCAGCAGCCAACCGGGACAGGGAGGTAATCAGCCCCAGCATTTT
NA,TRBD2,TRBJ2-7,TRBV5-1,CASSRGLAGAYEQYF,TGCGCCAGCAGCCGGGGACTAGCGGGGGCCTACGAGCAGTACTTC
NA,NA,TRBJ2-3,TRBV5-6,CASSFDRYSYTDTQYF,TGTGCCAGCAGCTTTGACAGATATTCGTACACAGATACGCAGTATTTT
NA,NA,TRBJ2-5,TRBV5-1,CASSPGGAEETQYF,TGCGCCAGCTCCCCTGGGGGGGCGGAAGAGACCCAGTACTTC
NA,NA,TRBJ2-7,TRBV7-8,CASSFLTTQAGTYEQYF,TGTGCCAGCAGCTTCCTTACTACGCAGGCCGGGACCTACGAGCAGTACTTC
once,NA,TRBJ2-7,TRBV6-1,CASSGQAHYEQYF,TGTGCCAGCAGTGGCCAGGCCCACTACGAGCAGTACTTC
NA,NA,TRBJ1-4,TRBV5-6,CASSLRLVRFNEKLFF,TGTGCCAGCAGCTTACGGTTGGTCCGATTTAATGAAAAACTGTTTTTT
NA,NA,TRBJ2-7,TRBV6-5,CASSSGDSYEQYF,TGTGCCAGCAGCTCCGGGGACTCCTACGAGCAGTACTTC
NA,NA,TRBJ1-1,TRBV29-1,CSVEPWGGQTFF,TGCAGCGTTGAACCATGGGGGGGGCAAACTTTCTTT
once,NA,TRBJ2-2,TRBV10-3,CAIALAANTGELFF,TGTGCCATCGCTTTGGCGGCCAACACCGGGGAGCTGTTTTTT